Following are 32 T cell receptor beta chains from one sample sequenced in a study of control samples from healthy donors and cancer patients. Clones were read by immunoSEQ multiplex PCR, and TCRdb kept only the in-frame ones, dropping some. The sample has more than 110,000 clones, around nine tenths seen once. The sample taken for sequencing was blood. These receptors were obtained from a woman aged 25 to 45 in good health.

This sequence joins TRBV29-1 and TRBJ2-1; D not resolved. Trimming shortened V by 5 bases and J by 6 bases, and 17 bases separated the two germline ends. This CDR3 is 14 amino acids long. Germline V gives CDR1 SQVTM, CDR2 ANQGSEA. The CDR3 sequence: CSVPLAGRVNEQFF. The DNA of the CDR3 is TGCAGCGTTCCCCTTGCAGGAAGAGTCAATGAGCAGTTCTTC.

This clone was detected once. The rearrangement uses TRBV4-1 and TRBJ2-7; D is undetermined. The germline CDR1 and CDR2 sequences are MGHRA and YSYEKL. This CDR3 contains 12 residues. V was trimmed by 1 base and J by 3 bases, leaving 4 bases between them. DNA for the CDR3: TGCGCCAGCAGCCAAGCCCTCTACGAGCAGTACTTC. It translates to CASSQALYEQYF.

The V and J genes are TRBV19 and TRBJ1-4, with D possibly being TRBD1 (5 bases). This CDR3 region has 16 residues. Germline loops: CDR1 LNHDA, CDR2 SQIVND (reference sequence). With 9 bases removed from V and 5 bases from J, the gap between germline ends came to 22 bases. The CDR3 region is CASRPKGRMGNEKLFF. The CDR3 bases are TGTGCCAGCCGCCCTAAGGGGCGCATGGGGAATGAAAAACTGTTTTTT.

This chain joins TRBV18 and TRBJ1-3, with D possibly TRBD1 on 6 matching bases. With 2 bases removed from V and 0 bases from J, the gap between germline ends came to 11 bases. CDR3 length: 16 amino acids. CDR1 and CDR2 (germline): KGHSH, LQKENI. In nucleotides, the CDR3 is TGTGCCAGCTCACCATCCGGACAGTCCTCTGGAAACACCATATATTTT. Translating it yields CASSPSGQSSGNTIYF.

CDR3: CAASGHFYEQYF. The CDR3 DNA follows: TGTGCCGCCTCGGGCCATTTCTACGAGCAGTACTTC. The V gene is TRBV10-3, the J gene TRBJ2-7; D remains unclear. The CDR3 contains 12 residues. With 11 bases removed from V and 3 bases from J, the gap between germline ends came to 14 bases. Germline-derived CDR1 and CDR2 are ENHRY and SYGVKD.

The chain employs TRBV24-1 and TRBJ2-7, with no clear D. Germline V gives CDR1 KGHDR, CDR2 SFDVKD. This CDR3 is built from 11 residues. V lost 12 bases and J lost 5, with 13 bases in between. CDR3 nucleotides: TGTGCCGACCATCCAGGCGACGAGCAGTACTTC. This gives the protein CADHPGDEQYF.

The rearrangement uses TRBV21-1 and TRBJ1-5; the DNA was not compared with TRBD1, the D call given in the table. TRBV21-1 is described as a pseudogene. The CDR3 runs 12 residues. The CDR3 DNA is TGTGCCAGCAGCAGCAGGGATCAGCCCCAGCATTTT. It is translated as CASSSRDQPQHF.

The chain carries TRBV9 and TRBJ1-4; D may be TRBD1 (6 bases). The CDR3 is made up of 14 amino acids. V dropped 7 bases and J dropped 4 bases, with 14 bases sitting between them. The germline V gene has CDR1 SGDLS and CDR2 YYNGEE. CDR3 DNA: TGTGCCAGCGGTCGACAGGTCGGTAATGAAAAACTGTTTTTT. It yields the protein CASGRQVGNEKLFF. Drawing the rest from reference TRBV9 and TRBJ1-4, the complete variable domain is DSGVTQTPKHLITATGQRVTLRCSPRSGDLSVYWYQQSLDQGLQFLIQYYNGEERAKGNILERFSAQQFPDLHSELNLSSLELGDSALYFCASGRQVGNEKLFFGSGTQLSVL.

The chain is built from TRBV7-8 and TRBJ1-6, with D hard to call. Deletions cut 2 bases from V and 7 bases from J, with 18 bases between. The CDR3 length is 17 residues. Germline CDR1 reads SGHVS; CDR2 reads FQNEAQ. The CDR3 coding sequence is TGTGCCAGCAGCTTACCCGCGGCTTCTGGGGTCAATTCACCCCTCCACTTT. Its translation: CASSLPAASGVNSPLHF.

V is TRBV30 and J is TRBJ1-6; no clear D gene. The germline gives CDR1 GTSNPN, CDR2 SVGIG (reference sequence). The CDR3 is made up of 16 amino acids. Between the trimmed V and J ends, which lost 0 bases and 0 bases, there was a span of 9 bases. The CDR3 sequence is CAWSVTRSSYNSPLHF. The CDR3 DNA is TGTGCCTGGAGTGTCACACGAAGCTCCTATAATTCACCCCTCCACTTT.

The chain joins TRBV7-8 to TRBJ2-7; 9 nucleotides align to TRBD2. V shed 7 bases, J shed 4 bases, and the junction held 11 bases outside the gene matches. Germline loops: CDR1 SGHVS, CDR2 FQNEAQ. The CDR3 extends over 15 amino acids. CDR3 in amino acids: CASTQAGAGGYEQYF. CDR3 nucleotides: TGTGCCAGCACTCAAGCGGGAGCGGGGGGTTACGAGCAGTACTTC.

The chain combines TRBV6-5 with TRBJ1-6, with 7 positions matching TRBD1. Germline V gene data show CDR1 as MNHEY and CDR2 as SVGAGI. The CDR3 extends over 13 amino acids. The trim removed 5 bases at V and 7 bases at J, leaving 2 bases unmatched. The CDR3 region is CASSTGVNSPLHF. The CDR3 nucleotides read TGTGCCAGCAGTACAGGGGTGAATTCACCCCTCCACTTT.

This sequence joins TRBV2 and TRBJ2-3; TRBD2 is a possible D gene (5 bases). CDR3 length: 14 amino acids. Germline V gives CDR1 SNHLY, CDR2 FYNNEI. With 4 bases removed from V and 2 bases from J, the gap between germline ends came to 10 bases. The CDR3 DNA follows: TGTGCCAGCAGTGGAGGGTTGTTCACAGATACGCAGTATTTT. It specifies CASSGGLFTDTQYF.

The CDR3 loop is CASSQDARRGSAKNIQYF. The CDR3 region has the DNA TGTGCCAGCAGCCAAGATGCGCGGAGGGGGTCGGCCAAAAACATTCAGTACTTC. The gene calls are TRBV4-2 and TRBJ2-4; D may match TRBD1 or TRBD2 (6 bases each). V was pared by 0 bases and J by 1 base, with 16 bases between. Germline lookup yields CDR1 LGHNA and CDR2 YNFKEQ. CDR3 length: 18 amino acids.

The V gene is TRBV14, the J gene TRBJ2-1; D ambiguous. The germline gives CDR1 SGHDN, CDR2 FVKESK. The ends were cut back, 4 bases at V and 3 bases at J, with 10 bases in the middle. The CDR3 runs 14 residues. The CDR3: CASSPTGDYNEQFF. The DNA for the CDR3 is TGTGCCAGCAGCCCCACCGGAGACTACAATGAGCAGTTCTTC.

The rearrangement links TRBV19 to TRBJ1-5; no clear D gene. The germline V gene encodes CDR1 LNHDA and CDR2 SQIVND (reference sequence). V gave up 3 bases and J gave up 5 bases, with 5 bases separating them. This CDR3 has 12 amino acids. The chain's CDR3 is CASSIEYQPQHF. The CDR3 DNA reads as TGTGCCAGTAGTATCGAATATCAGCCCCAGCATTTT. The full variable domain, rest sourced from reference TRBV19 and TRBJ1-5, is DGGITQSPKYLFRKEGQNVTLSCEQNLNHDAMYWYRQDPGQGLRLIYYSQIVNDFQKGDIAEGYSVSREKKESFPLTVTSAQKNPTAFYLCASSIEYQPQHFGDGTRLSIL.

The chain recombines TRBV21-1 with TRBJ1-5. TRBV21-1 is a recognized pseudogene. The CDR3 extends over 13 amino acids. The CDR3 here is CASSESGNQPQHF. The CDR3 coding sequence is TGTGCCAGCAGCGAATCTGGCAATCAGCCCCAGCATTTT.

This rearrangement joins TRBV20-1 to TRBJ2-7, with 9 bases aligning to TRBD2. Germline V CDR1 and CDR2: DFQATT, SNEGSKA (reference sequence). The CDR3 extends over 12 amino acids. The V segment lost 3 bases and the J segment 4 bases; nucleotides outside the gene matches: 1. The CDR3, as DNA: TGCAGTGCTAGTAGCGGGAGTTACGAGCAGTACTTC. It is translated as CSASSGSYEQYF.

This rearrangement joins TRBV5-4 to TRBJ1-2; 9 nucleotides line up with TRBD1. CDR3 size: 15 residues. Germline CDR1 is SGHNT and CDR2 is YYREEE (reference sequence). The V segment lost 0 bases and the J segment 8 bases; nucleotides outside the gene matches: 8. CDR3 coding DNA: TGTGCCAGCAGCTTGGTTAGCGGGACAGGGTTGGGCTACACCTTC. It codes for CASSLVSGTGLGYTF.

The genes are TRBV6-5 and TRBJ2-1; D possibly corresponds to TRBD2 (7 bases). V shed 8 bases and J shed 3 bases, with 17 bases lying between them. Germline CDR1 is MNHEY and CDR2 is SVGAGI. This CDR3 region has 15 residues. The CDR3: CASGRGGGNYNEQFF. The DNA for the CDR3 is TGTGCCAGCGGACGGGGAGGGGGAAACTACAATGAGCAGTTCTTC.

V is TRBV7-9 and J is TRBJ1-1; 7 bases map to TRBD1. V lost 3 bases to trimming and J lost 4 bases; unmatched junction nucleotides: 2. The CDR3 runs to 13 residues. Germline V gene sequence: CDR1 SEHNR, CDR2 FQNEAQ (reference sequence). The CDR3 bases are TGTGCCAGCAGCTTTCAGGGGGGCACTGAAGCTTTCTTT. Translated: CASSFQGGTEAFF.

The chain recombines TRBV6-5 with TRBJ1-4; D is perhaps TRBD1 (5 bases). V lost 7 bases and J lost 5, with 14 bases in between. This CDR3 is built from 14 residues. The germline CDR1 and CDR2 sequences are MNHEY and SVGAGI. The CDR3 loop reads CASTVGGSNEKLFF. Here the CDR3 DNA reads TGTGCCAGCACAGTTGGGGGGTCAAATGAAAAACTGTTTTTT.

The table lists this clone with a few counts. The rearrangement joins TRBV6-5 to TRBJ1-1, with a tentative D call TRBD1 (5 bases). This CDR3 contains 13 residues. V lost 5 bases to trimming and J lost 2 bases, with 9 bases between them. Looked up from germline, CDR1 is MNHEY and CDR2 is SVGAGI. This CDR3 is CASSNGGNTEAFF. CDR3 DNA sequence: TGTGCCAGCAGTAACGGGGGTAACACTGAAGCTTTCTTT.

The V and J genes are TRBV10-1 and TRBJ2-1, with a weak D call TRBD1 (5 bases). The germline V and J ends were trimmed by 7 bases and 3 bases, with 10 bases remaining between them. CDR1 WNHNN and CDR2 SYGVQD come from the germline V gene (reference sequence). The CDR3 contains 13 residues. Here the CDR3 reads CASKGDSYNEQFF. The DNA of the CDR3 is TGCGCCAGCAAGGGCGACAGCTACAATGAGCAGTTCTTC.

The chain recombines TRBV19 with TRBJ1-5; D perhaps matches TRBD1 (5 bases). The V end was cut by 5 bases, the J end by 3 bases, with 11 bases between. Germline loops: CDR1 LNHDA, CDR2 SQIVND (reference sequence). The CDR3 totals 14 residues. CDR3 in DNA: TGTGCCAGTAGTCGCAGGGAACCCAATCAGCCCCAGCATTTT. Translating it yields CASSRREPNQPQHF.

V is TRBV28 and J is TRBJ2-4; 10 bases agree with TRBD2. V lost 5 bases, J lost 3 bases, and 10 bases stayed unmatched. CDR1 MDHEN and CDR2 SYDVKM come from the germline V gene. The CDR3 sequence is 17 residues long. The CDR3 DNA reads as TGTGCCAGCAGTACGTCTAGCGGGAGCGTAGTCAAAAACATTCAGTACTTC. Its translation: CASSTSSGSVVKNIQYF.

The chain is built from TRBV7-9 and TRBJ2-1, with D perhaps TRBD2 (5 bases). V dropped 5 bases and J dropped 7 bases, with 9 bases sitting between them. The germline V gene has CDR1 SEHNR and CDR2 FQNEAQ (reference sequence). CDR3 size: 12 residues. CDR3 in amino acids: CASSAGPNEQFF. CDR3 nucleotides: TGTGCCAGCAGCGCGGGTCCAAATGAGCAGTTCTTC.

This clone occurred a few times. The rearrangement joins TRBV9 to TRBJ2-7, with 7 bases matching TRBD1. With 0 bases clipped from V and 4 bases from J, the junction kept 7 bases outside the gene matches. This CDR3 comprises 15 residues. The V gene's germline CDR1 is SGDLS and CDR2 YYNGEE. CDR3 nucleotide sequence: TGTGCCAGCAGCGTAGAAGGGGGCGCGGCGTACGAGCAGTACTTC. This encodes CASSVEGGAAYEQYF.

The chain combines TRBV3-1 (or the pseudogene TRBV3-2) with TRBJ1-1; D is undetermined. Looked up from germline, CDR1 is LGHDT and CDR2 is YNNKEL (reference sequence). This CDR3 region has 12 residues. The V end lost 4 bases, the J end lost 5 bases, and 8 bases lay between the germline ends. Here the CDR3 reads CASSRTKTEAFF. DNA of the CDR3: TGTGCCAGCAGCCGGACCAAGACTGAAGCTTTCTTT.

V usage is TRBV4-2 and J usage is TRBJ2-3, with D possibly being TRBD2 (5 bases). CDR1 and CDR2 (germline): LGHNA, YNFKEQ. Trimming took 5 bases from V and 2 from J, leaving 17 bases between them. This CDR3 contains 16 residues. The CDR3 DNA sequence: TGTGCCAGCAGCGTCGCCCGGGCTAGCCCCACAGATACGCAGTATTTT. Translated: CASSVARASPTDTQYF.

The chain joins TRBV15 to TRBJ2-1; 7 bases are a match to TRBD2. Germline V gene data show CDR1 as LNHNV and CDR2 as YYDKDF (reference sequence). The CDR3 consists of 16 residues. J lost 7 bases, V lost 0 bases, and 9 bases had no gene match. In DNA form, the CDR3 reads TGTGCCACCAGCAGAGAGCGAGCGGGATCGGGGAATGAGCAGTTCTTC. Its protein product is CATSRERAGSGNEQFF.

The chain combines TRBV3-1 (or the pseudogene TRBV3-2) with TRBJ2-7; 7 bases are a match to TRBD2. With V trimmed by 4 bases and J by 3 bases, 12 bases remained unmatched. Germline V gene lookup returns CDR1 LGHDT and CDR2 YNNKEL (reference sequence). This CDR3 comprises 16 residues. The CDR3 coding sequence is TGTGCCAGCAGCCGAACCCAGCGGGGACCGAACTACGAGCAGTACTTC. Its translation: CASSRTQRGPNYEQYF.